These 17 T cell receptor beta chains originate from one sample sequenced in a study of CD8 T cells in ankylosing spondylitis (dated by TCRdb to between 2016 and 2019). The library was produced with 5' RACE. Instrument on record: Illumina HiSeq 2500. TCRdb handled the public reads itself, with Q25 trimming in fastp and clone calling in MiXCR, and kept productive beta chains. Rows with one shared CDR3 protein collapse into an entry with the most common genes and DNA. The sample table contains some 200,000 distinct CDR3 sequences; only one count was recorded for 10% to 15% of them. 16% of the sample comes from the top ten. The sequenced material came from blood, either unsorted or a sorted T cell fraction (not recorded which). The receptors originated from a male donor with ankylosing spondylitis or in good health (not recorded which).

The sample holds a few counts of this clonotype. CDR3 amino acids: CASSLRTSGGGNEQFF. The CDR3 DNA reads as TGTGCCAGCAGCTTAAGAACTAGCGGGGGGGGTAATGAGCAGTTCTTC. This sequence joins TRBV7-9 and TRBJ2-1, with 13 bases matching TRBD2. This CDR3 spans 16 amino acids. J gave up 7 bases and V 2 bases, and 5 bases lay outside the gene matches. Germline V gives CDR1 SEHNR, CDR2 FQNEAQ (reference sequence). Drawing the rest from reference TRBV7-9 and TRBJ2-1, the complete variable domain is DTGVSQNPRHKITKRGQNVTFRCDPISEHNRLYWYRQTLGQGPEFLTYFQNEAQLEKSRLLSDRFSAERPKGSFSTLEIQRTEQGDSAMYLCASSLRTSGGGNEQFFGPGTRLTVL.

This clonotype showed up just a few times. The rearrangement uses TRBV14 and TRBJ2-7; 7 bases fit TRBD1. The trim removed 5 bases at V and 6 bases at J, leaving 10 bases unmatched. Germline V lookup: CDR1 SGHDN, CDR2 FVKESK. The CDR3 is 14 residues long. The CDR3: CASSEGQVSPEQYF. Written as DNA, the CDR3 is TGTGCCAGCAGCGAAGGACAGGTTAGTCCCGAGCAGTACTTC.

This clonotype was observed a few times. The chain couples TRBV5-1 to TRBJ2-5, with 8 bases matching TRBD2. The V gene end was trimmed by 4 bases and the J gene end by 5 bases; junction bases not matched to a gene: 7. CDR1 and CDR2 (germline): SGHRS, YFSETQ. The CDR3 has 14 residues. The CDR3 spells CASSPIPGGETQYF. CDR3 DNA: TGCGCCAGCAGCCCGATTCCGGGAGGGGAGACCCAGTACTTC.

This clonotype has a handful of counts. The chain links TRBV7-9 to TRBJ2-1, with D uncertain. The CDR3 totals 15 residues. Trimming took 1 base from V and 0 from J, leaving 7 bases between them. The V gene's germline CDR1 is SEHNR and CDR2 FQNEAQ (reference sequence). CDR3 amino acids: CASSLGPISYNEQFF. CDR3 in DNA: TGTGCCAGCAGCTTAGGACCGATCTCCTACAATGAGCAGTTCTTC.

The chain uses TRBV5-1 and TRBJ1-4, with D perhaps TRBD1 (5 bases). CDR3 length: 14 residues. Looked up from germline, CDR1 is SGHRS and CDR2 is YFSETQ. The V and J ends lost 5 bases and 8 bases respectively, with 16 bases between them. The CDR3 region has the DNA TGCGCCAGCAGGCGCTCGGGGACGGCCGAAAAACTGTTTTTT. This codes for CASRRSGTAEKLFF.

The chain employs TRBV27 and TRBJ2-1; D unresolved. V lost 2 bases, J lost 8 bases, and 10 bases lay in between. This CDR3 spans 13 amino acids. The germline V gene has CDR1 MNHEY and CDR2 SMNVEV (reference sequence). CDR3 amino acids: CASSLQEHHEQFF. The DNA of the CDR3 is TGTGCCAGCAGTTTACAAGAGCACCATGAGCAGTTCTTC.

This clonotype occurred a few times. This sequence joins TRBV7-9 and TRBJ2-7; 8 bases align to TRBD2. Germline CDR1 is SEHNR and CDR2 is FQNEAQ (reference sequence). The J segment lost 5 bases and the V segment lost 2 bases, leaving 5 bases of the junction unmatched. The CDR3 covers 14 residues. The CDR3 nucleotides read TGTGCCAGCAGCTTACCGCTAGCGGGCGACGAGCAGTACTTC. The encoded protein is CASSLPLAGDEQYF.

This clonotype was detected only a few times. CDR3 residues: CASSYTGTSYEQYF. CDR3 DNA: TGTGCCAGCAGTTACACGGGGACCTCCTACGAGCAGTACTTC. The chain couples TRBV6-5 to TRBJ2-7; D possibly matches TRBD1 or TRBD2 (5 bases each). V dropped 2 bases and J dropped 0 bases, with 8 bases sitting between them. Germline V lookup: CDR1 MNHEY, CDR2 SVGAGI. The length of the CDR3 is 14 residues.

This clonotype was seen ten or more times. V usage is TRBV7-2 and J usage is TRBJ2-3; no reliable D call. Trimming took 5 bases from V and 0 from J, leaving 15 bases between them. Looked up from germline, CDR1 is SGHTA and CDR2 is FQGNSA. This CDR3 has 16 residues. CDR3 in amino acids: CASSLLTGASTDTQYF. The CDR3, as DNA: TGTGCCAGCAGCCTCCTGACGGGCGCTAGCACAGATACGCAGTATTTT.

The chain joins TRBV4-1 to TRBJ2-3, with 12 bases fitting TRBD2. Unmatched junction bases numbered 1, after V lost 2 bases and J lost 4 bases. There are 15 residues in the CDR3. Germline CDR1 is MGHRA and CDR2 is YSYEKL. The CDR3 reads CASSQLAGGADTQYF. The CDR3 nucleotides read TGCGCCAGCAGCCAACTAGCGGGGGGGGCAGATACGCAGTATTTT.

This clonotype was recorded a few times. V usage is TRBV7-2 and J usage is TRBJ2-2, with D unresolved. V was pared by 6 bases and J by 5 bases, with 10 bases between. The CDR3 has 13 amino acids. The germline gives CDR1 SGHTA, CDR2 FQGNSA. CDR3 amino acids: CASRNSLTGELFF. CDR3 DNA: TGTGCCAGCAGGAACAGCCTTACCGGGGAGCTGTTTTTT.

V and J are TRBV6-5 and TRBJ2-7, with a possible D match to TRBD2 (5 bases). Trimming cost V 0 bases and J 7 bases, with 19 bases left between them. Germline V gene data show CDR1 as MNHEY and CDR2 as SVGAGI. The length of the CDR3 is 16 residues. CDR3 sequence (DNA): TGTGCCAGCAGTTACTCGATCGGGGAGACGGTTGGGGAGCAGTACTTC. This gives the protein CASSYSIGETVGEQYF.

The chain is built from TRBV7-6 and TRBJ2-3, with a tentative D call TRBD2 (6 bases). The CDR3 covers 15 residues. The V gene lost 4 bases and the J gene lost 7 bases, with 18 bases spanning the gap. CDR1 is SGHVS, CDR2 FNYEAQ, per germline. The CDR3 coding sequence is TGTGCCAGCAGCTCTATCCCGACTAGTCTAAATACGCAGTATTTT. Its translation: CASSSIPTSLNTQYF.

A few counts support this clonotype. The genes are TRBV6-5 and TRBJ1-4, with TRBD1 identical over 8 bases. The CDR3 runs to 19 residues. Per the germline V gene, CDR1 is MNHEY and CDR2 is SVGAGI. V was pared by 0 bases and J by 0 bases, with 9 bases of the junction left unmatched. Here the CDR3 reads CASSYSTGGFPATNEKLFF. DNA for the CDR3: TGTGCCAGCAGTTACTCCACAGGGGGGTTCCCGGCAACTAATGAAAAACTGTTTTTT.

In its sample, this clonotype was seen a few times. The CDR3 here is CASSLVQGSGNTIYF. CDR3 nucleotide sequence: TGTGCCAGCAGCTTAGTTCAGGGGTCTGGAAACACCATATATTTT. The chain has TRBV7-9 and TRBJ1-3; D perhaps matches TRBD1 (6 bases). V dropped 1 base and J dropped 1 base, with 8 bases sitting between them. Germline CDR1 is SEHNR and CDR2 is FQNEAQ (reference sequence). The CDR3 runs 15 residues.

This clonotype was seen just once. As DNA, the CDR3 is TGTGCCAGCAGCCCCAGAGGGTACTACGAGCAGTACTTC. The encoded protein is CASSPRGYYEQYF. The chain couples TRBV5-6 to TRBJ2-7, with a possible D match to TRBD2 (5 bases). The length of the CDR3 is 13 residues. Between the trimmed V and J ends, which lost 4 bases and 3 bases, there was a span of 11 bases. Germline lookup yields CDR1 SGHDT and CDR2 YYEEEE.

This clonotype has more than one count but fewer than ten. The chain carries TRBV28 and TRBJ2-5; 10 bases line up with TRBD2. This CDR3 is built from 15 residues. J lost 7 bases, V lost 2 bases, and 7 bases had no gene match. Germline V gene data show CDR1 as MDHEN and CDR2 as SYDVKM. As DNA, the CDR3 is TGTGCCAGCAGTTTAGGGCTAGCGGGGGTGGCGACCCAGTACTTC. Its translation: CASSLGLAGVATQYF.